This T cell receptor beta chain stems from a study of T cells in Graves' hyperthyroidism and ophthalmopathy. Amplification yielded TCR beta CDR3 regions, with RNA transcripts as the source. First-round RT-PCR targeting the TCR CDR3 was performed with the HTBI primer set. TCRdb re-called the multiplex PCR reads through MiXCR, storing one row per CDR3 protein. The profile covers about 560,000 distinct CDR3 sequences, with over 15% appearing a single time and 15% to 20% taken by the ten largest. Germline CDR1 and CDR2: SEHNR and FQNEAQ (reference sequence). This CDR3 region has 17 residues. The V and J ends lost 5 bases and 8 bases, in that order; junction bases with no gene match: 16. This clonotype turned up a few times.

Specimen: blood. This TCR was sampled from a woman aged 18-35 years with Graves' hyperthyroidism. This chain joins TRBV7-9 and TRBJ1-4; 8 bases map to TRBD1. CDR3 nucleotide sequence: TGTGCCAGCAGCCTAAGACAGGGGACAGGAATAGAGGAAAAACTGTTTTTT. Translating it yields CASSLRQGTGIEEKLFF.